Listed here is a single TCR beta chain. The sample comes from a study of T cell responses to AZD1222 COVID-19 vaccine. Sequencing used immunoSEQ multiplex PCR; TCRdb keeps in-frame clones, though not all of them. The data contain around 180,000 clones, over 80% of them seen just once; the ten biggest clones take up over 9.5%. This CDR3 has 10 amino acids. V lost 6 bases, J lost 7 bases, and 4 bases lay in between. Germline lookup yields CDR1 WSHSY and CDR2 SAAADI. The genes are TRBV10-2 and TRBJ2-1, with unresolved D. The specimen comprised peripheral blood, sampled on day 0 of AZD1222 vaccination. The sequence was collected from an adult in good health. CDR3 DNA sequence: TGCGCCAGCAGGGCGAATGAGCAGTTCTTC. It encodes CASRANEQFF.